Sequencing of this TCR beta chain was carried out in a study of control samples from healthy donors and cancer patients. Repertoires were generated with immunoSEQ multiplex PCR, while TCRdb's copy carries only in-frame clones and drops some. The sample yields more than 95,000 clones, roughly 84% seen once. V shed 2 bases and J shed 6 bases, with 25 bases lying between them. The CDR3 has 18 amino acids. CDR1 SGDLS and CDR2 YYNGEE come from the germline V gene. The J gene is TRBJ2-3, the V gene TRBV9; D perhaps matches TRBD2 (5 bases). The sequenced material came from blood. The receptor's source is a man aged 40-50 years in good health. CDR3 sequence (DNA): TGTGCCAGCAGCGTCGTTTTTGGCGGGCCCTCAAGCAGGGATACGCAGTATTTT. Residues: CASSVVFGGPSSRDTQYF.